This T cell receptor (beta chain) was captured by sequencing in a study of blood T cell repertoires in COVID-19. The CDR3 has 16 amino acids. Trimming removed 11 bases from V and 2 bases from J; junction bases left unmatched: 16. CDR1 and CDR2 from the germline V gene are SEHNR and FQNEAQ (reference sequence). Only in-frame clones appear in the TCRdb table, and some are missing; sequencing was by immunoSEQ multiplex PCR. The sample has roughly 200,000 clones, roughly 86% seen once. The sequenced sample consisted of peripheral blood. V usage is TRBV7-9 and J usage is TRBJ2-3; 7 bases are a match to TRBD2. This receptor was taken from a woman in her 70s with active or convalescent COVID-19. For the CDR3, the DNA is TGTGCCGGTACGCCCAGGGCGGGAGCTCACACAGATACGCAGTATTTT. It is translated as CAGTPRAGAHTDTQYF.